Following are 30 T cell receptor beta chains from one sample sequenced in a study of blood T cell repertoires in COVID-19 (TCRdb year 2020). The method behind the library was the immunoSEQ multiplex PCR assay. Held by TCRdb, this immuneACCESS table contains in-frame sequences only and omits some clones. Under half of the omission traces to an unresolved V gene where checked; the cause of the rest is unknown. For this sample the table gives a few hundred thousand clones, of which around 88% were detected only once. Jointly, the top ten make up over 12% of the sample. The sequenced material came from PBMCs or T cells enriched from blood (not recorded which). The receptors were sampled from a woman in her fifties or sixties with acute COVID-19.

The chain's CDR3 is CASSPPGTSGSSRWNTQYF. The CDR3 DNA is TGTGCCAGCTCACCCCCCGGGACTAGCGGGAGTTCCCGCTGGAATACGCAGTATTTT. The chain carries TRBV18 and TRBJ2-3; the match to TRBD2 covers 14 bases. Germline CDR1 reads KGHSH; CDR2 reads LQKENI. V was clipped by 3 bases and J by 7 bases; unmatched bases: 15. The CDR3 loop spans 19 amino acids. Full variable domain (outside the CDR3, taken from reference TRBV18 and TRBJ2-3): NAGVMQNPRHLVRRRGQEARLRCSPMKGHSHVYWYRQLPEEGLKFMVYLQKENIIDESGMPKERFSAEFPKEGPSILRIQQVVRGDSAAYFCASSPPGTSGSSRWNTQYFGPGTRLTVL.

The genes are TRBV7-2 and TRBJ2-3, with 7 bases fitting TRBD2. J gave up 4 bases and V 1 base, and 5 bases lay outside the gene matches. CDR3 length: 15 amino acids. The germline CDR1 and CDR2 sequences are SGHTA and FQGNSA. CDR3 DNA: TGTGCCAGCAGCTTAGGGGGGGGGAGCCCAGATACGCAGTATTTT. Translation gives CASSLGGGSPDTQYF.

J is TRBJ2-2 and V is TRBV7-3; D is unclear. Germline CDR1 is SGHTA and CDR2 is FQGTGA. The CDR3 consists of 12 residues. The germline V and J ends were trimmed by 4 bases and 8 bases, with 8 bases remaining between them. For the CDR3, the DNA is TGTGCCAGCAGCTCCTATGTTGGGGAGCTGTTTTTT. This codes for CASSSYVGELFF. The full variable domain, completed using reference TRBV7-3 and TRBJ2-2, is GAGVSQTPSNKVTEKGKYVELRCDPISGHTALYWYRQSLGQGPEFLIYFQGTGAADDSGLPNDRFFAVRPEGSVSTLKIQRTERGDSAVYLCASSSYVGELFFGEGSRLTVL.

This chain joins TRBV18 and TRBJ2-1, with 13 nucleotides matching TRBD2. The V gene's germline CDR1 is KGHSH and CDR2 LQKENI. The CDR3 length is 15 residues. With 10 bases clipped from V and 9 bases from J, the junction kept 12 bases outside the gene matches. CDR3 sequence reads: CATLTSGRAGGEQFF. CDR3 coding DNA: TGTGCCACCCTAACTAGCGGGAGGGCCGGTGGTGAGCAGTTCTTC.

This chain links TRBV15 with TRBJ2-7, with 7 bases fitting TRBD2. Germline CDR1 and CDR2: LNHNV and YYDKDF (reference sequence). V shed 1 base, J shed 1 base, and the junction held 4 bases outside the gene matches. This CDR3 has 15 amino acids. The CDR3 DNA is TGTGCCACCAGCAGAGCAGCGGGATCTTCCTACGAGCAGTACTTC. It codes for CATSRAAGSSYEQYF.

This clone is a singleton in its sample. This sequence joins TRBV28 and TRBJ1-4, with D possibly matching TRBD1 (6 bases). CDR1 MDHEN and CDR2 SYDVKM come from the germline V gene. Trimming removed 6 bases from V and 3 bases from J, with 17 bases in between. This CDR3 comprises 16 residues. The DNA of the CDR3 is TGTGCCAGCAGATCCCCCCCGACAGGACCTAATGAAAAACTGTTTTTT. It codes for CASRSPPTGPNEKLFF.

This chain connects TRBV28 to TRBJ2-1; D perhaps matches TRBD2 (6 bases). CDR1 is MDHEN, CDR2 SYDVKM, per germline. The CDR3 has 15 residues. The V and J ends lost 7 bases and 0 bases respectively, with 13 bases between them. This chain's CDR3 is CASMNGGSSYNEQFF. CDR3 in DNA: TGTGCCAGCATGAACGGGGGAAGCTCCTACAATGAGCAGTTCTTC.

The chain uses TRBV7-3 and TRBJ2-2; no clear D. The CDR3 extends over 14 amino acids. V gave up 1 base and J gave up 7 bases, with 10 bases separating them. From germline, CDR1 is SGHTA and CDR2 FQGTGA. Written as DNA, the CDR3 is TGTGCCAGCAGCTTAAAGCGATTAGGCGGGGAGCTGTTTTTT. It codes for CASSLKRLGGELFF.

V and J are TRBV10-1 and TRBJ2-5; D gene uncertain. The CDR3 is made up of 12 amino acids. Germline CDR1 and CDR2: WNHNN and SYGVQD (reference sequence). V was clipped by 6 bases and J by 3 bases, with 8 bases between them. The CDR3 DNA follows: TGCGCCAGCAGGAGCTCGAAAGAGACCCAGTACTTC. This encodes CASRSSKETQYF.

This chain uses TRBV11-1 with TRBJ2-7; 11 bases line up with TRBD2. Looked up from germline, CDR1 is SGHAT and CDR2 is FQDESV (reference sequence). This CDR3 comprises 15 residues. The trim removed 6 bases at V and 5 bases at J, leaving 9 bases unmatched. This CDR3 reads CASRRTSGRVHEQYF. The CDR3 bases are TGTGCCAGCAGGCGAACTAGCGGGAGAGTCCACGAGCAGTACTTC.

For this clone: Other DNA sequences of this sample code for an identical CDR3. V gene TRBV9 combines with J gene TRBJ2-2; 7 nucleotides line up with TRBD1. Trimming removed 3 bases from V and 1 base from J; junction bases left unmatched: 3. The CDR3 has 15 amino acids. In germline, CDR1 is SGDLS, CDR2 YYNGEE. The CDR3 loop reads CASSARTGNTGELFF. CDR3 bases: TGTGCCAGCAGCGCAAGGACAGGGAACACCGGGGAGCTGTTTTTT.

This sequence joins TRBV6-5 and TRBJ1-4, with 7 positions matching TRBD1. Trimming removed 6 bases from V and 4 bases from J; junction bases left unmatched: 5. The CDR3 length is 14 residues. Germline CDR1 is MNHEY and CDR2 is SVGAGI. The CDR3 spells CASRKGQHNEKLFF. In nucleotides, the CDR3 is TGTGCCAGCAGGAAGGGACAGCATAATGAAAAACTGTTTTTT.

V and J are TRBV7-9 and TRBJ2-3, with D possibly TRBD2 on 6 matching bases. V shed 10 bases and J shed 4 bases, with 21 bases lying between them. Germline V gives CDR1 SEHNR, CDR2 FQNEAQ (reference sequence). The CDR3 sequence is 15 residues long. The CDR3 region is CATQRGLALPDTQYF. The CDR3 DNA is TGTGCCACTCAACGGGGGTTAGCCCTCCCAGATACGCAGTATTTT.

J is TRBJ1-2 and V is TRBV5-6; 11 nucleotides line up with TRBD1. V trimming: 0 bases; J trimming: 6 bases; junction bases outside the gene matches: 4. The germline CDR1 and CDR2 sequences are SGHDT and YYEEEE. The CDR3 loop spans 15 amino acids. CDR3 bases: TGTGCCAGCAGCTTGGTGGACAGGGGGCGCAATGGCTACACCTTC. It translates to CASSLVDRGRNGYTF. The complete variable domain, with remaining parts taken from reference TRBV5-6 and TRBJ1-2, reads DAGVTQSPTHLIKTRGQQVTLRCSPKSGHDTVSWYQQALGQGPQFIFQYYEEEERQRGNFPDRFSGHQFPNYSSELNVNALLLGDSALYLCASSLVDRGRNGYTFGSGTRLTVV.

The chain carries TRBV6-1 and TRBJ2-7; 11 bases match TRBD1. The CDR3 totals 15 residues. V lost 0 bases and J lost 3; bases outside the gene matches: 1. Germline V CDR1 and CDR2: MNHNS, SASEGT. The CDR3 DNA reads TGTGCCAGCAGTGAAGCGGGACAGGGGGACTACGAGCAGTACTTC. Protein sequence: CASSEAGQGDYEQYF.

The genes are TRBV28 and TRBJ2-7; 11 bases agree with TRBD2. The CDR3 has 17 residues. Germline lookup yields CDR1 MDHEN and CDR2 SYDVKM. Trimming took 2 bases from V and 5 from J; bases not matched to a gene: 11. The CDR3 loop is CASSLPPLAGGPDEQYF. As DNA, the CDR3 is TGTGCCAGCAGTTTACCCCCTTTAGCGGGAGGGCCGGACGAGCAGTACTTC.

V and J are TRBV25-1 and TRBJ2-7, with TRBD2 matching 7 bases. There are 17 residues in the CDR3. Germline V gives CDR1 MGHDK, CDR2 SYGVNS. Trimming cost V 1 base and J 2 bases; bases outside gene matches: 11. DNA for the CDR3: TGTGCCAGCAGTGAATCCCCGGGGCTAGCGGCACCCTACGAGCAGTACTTC. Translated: CASSESPGLAAPYEQYF.

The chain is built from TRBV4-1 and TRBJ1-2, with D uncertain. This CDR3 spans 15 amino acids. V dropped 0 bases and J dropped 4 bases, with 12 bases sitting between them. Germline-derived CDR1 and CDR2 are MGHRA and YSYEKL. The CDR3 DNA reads TGCGCCAGCAGCCAAGATCAAGTGGCCCTCTATGGCTACACCTTC. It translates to CASSQDQVALYGYTF.

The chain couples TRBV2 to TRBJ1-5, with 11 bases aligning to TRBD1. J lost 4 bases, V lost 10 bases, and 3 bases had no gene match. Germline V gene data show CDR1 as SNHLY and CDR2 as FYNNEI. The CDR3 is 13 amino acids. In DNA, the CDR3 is TGTGCCAAGGGACAGGGGGGGAATCAGCCCCAGCATTTT. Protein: CAKGQGGNQPQHF. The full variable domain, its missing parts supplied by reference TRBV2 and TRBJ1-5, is EPEVTQTPSHQVTQMGQEVILRCVPISNHLYFYWYRQILGQKVEFLVSFYNNEISEKSEIFDDQFSVERPDGSNFTLKIRSTKLEDSAMYFCAKGQGGNQPQHFGDGTRLSIL.

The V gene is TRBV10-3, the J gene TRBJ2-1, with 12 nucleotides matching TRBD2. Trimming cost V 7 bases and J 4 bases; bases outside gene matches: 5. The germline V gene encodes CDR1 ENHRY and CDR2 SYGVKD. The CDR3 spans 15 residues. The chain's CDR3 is CAITRLAGEYNEQFF. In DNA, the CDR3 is TGTGCCATCACTAGACTAGCGGGGGAATACAATGAGCAGTTCTTC.

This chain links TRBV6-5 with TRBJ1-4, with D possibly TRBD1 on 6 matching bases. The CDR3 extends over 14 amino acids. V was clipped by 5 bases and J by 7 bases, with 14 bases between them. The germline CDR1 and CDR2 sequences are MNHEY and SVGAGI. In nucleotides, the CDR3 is TGTGCCAGCAGTCAGGGACATACCTCTGAAAAACTGTTTTTT. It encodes CASSQGHTSEKLFF.

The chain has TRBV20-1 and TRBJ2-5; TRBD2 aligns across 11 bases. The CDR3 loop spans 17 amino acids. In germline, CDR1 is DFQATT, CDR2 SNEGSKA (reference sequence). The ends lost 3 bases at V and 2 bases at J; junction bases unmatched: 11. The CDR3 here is CSASRLAGGPAQETQYF. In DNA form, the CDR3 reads TGCAGTGCTAGTCGGCTAGCGGGAGGCCCCGCTCAAGAGACCCAGTACTTC.

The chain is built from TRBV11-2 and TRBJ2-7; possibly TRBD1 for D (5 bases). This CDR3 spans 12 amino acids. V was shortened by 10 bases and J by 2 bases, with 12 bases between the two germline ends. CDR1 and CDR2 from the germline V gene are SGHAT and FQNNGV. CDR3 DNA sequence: TGTGCCACCATGACAGATACCTACGAGCAGTACTTC. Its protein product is CATMTDTYEQYF.

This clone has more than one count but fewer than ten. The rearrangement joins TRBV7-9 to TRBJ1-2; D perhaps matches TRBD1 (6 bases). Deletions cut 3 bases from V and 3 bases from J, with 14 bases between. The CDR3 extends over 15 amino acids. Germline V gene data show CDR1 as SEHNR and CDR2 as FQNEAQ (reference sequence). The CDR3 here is CASSFRGAVDYGYTF. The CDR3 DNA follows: TGTGCCAGCAGCTTCCGGGGGGCGGTAGACTATGGCTACACCTTC.

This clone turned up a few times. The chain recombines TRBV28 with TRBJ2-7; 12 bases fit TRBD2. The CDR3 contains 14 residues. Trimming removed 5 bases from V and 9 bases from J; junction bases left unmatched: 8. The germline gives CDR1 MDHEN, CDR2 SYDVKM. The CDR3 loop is CASSPRTSGTRQYF. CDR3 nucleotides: TGTGCCAGCAGTCCTCGGACTAGCGGGACAAGGCAGTACTTC. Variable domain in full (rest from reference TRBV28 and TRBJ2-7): DVKVTQSSRYLVKRTGEKVFLECVQDMDHENMFWYRQDPGLGLRLIYFSYDVKMKEKGDIPEGYSVSREKKERFSLILESASTNQTSMYLCASSPRTSGTRQYFGPGTRLTVT.

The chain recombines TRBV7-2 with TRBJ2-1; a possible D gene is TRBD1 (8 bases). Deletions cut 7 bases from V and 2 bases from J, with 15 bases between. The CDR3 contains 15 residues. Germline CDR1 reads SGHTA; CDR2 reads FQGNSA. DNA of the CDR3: TGTGCCAGCAACAGGGGGGGCGGAGCCTACAATGAGCAGTTCTTC. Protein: CASNRGGGAYNEQFF.

The CDR3 loop is CTSSQFHPTSGRALPVYEQYF. CDR3 sequence (DNA): TGCACCAGCAGCCAATTTCACCCTACTAGCGGGAGGGCCCTCCCGGTTTACGAGCAGTACTTC. J is TRBJ2-7 and V is TRBV1; the D call of TRBD2 is as the table states it, not checked on the DNA. TRBV1 is an annotated pseudogene. The CDR3 runs 21 residues.

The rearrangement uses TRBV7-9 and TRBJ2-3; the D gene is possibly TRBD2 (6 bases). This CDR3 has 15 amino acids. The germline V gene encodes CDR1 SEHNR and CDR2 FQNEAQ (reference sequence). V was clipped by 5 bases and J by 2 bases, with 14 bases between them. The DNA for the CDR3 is TGTGCCAGCAGCCCCCCGGGCGGGACCACAGATACGCAGTATTTT. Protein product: CASSPPGGTTDTQYF.

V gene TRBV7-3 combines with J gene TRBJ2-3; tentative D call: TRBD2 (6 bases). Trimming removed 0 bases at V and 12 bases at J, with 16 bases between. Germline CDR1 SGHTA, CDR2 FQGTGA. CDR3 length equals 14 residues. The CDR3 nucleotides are TGTGCCAGCAGCTTAACCGGCCGGGGGAACCTACAGTATTTT. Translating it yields CASSLTGRGNLQYF. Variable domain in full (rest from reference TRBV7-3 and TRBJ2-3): GAGVSQTPSNKVTEKGKYVELRCDPISGHTALYWYRQSLGQGPEFLIYFQGTGAADDSGLPNDRFFAVRPEGSVSTLKIQRTERGDSAVYLCASSLTGRGNLQYFGPGTRLTVL.

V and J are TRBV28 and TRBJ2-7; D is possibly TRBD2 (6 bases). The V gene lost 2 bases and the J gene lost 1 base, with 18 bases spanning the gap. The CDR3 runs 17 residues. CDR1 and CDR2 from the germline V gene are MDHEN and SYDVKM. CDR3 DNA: TGTGCCAGCAGTTTAGTTGGGTTGGAGGGGACTTCCTACGAGCAGTACTTC. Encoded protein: CASSLVGLEGTSYEQYF.